This T cell receptor (beta chain) was recorded in a study of tumor-infiltrating lymphocytes in primary liver carcinoma. Concerning this clonotype itself: Its antigen is not known.

From 450 to 550 ng total RNA, TCR beta cDNA was generated with a primer in the constant region. It was through three nested multiplex PCR rounds of slightly modified ARM-PCR that TCR beta libraries arose. The study ran its first two PCR rounds for about 11 cycles each, using TRBV1-TRBV30 forward primers and a C-beta reverse primer. TCRdb passed the multiplex PCR reads through MiXCR, listing each CDR3 protein once. The sample carries about 130,000 distinct CDR3 sequences, 55% to 75% recorded once. The roughly 20-34 mg bulk tissue piece was not sorted before simultaneous RNA and DNA extraction. Collection of samples drew on five separate regions of each tumor. General study points: The 250 largest clones made up significantly more of tumor than blood repertoires (p = 0.039). Tumor-adjacent and tumor-blood pairs shared less of their repertoires than tumor region pairs shared.

This CDR3 region has 16 residues. V lost 6 bases to trimming and J lost 14 bases; unmatched junction nucleotides: 25. In germline, CDR1 is SQVTM, CDR2 ANQGSEA. The chain couples TRBV29-1 to TRBJ2-3, with 8 bases matching TRBD2. The receptor's source is a woman aged 60 to 75 with primary liver carcinoma and hepatitis B virus infection. Sequencing was performed on liver tumor tissue from sampling region 3. The subset: tumor region T3, left-lateral pole. This CDR3 reads CSVHGSAAGGGGKRYF. CDR3 bases: TGCAGCGTCCACGGATCCGCGGCGGGAGGTGGCGGTAAGCGGTATTTT.